One sample yielded the 30 T cell receptor beta chains listed below, sequenced in a study of T cell responses to AZD1222 COVID-19 vaccine. The method was immunoSEQ multiplex PCR; TCRdb's version includes in-frame clones alone and lacks a portion of them. The repertoire consists of fewer than 200,000 clones, with around 90% occurring once and the leading ten covering 0.85% to 1.2%. The sample was peripheral blood, taken 28 days after the second AZD1222 dose. The receptor set was obtained from an adult who received the AZD1222 COVID-19 vaccine.

This chain joins TRBV7-2 and TRBJ2-5, with 11 bases that match TRBD1. With 5 bases clipped from V and 2 bases from J, the junction kept 7 bases outside the gene matches. Germline CDR1 and CDR2: SGHTA and FQGNSA. CDR3 length: 16 amino acids. The CDR3 spells CASSRGTGGGQETQYF. The CDR3 nucleotides read TGTGCCAGCAGCAGAGGGACAGGGGGAGGACAAGAGACCCAGTACTTC. Full variable domain (rest looked up from reference TRBV7-2 and TRBJ2-5): GAGVSQSPSNKVTEKGKDVELRCDPISGHTALYWYRQSLGQGLEFLIYFQGNSAPDKSGLPSDRFSAERTGGSVSTLTIQRTQQEDSAVYLCASSRGTGGGQETQYFGPGTRLLVL.

This chain joins TRBV19 and TRBJ1-1, with unresolved D. Between the trimmed V and J ends, which lost 7 bases and 6 bases, there was a span of 15 bases. The CDR3 consists of 13 residues. CDR1 is LNHDA and CDR2 is SQIVND in the germline V gene (reference sequence). CDR3 sequence (DNA): TGTGCCAGTACCAGCAATGGGATGCCTGAAGCTTTCTTT. Its translation: CASTSNGMPEAFF.

The genes are TRBV2 and TRBJ2-5; 12 bases are shared with TRBD2. The CDR3 contains 17 residues. Germline CDR1 SNHLY, CDR2 FYNNEI. The V gene end was trimmed by 3 bases and the J gene end by 4 bases; junction bases not matched to a gene: 9. This CDR3 is CASSDLAGGPRAETQYF. The CDR3, as DNA: TGTGCCAGCAGTGATCTAGCGGGGGGGCCGAGGGCAGAGACCCAGTACTTC.

The gene calls are TRBV7-2 and TRBJ1-2; D ambiguous. CDR1 is SGHTA and CDR2 is FQGNSA in the germline V gene. This CDR3 has 13 amino acids. Between the trimmed V and J ends, which lost 5 bases and 5 bases, there was a span of 12 bases. The CDR3 sequence: CASSPTALYGYTF. The CDR3 DNA sequence: TGTGCCAGCAGCCCTACGGCGTTATATGGCTACACCTTC.

The chain carries TRBV14 and TRBJ1-2; D not certain. CDR3 length equals 15 residues. From germline, CDR1 is SGHDN and CDR2 FVKESK. Trimming took off 5 bases at V and 4 bases at J, with 17 bases between the two ends. The CDR3 DNA reads TGTGCCAGCAGCAAAGGACTTGAAGGTAGCTATGGCTACACCTTC. Its translation is CASSKGLEGSYGYTF.

This chain links TRBV7-7 with TRBJ1-1, with D unresolved. The CDR3 is made up of 17 amino acids. Trimming shortened V by 7 bases and J by 4 bases, and 25 bases separated the two germline ends. The germline CDR1 and CDR2 sequences are SSHAT and FNYEAQ (reference sequence). In DNA, the CDR3 is TGTGCCAGCATCAACCACCCCCTAACCCGCATTAGCACTGAAGCTTTCTTT. As protein: CASINHPLTRISTEAFF.

The chain carries TRBV6-5 and TRBJ2-7, with 9 bases fitting TRBD2. This CDR3 has 16 amino acids. The germline CDR1 and CDR2 sequences are MNHEY and SVGAGI. The trim removed 0 bases at V and 4 bases at J, leaving 7 bases unmatched. This CDR3 is CASSYSSSGGTYEQYF. The CDR3, as DNA: TGTGCCAGCAGTTACTCGAGCAGCGGGGGGACGTACGAGCAGTACTTC.

The chain combines TRBV7-9 with TRBJ1-2; D perhaps matches TRBD1 (6 bases). This CDR3 is built from 13 residues. The germline gives CDR1 SEHNR, CDR2 FQNEAQ (reference sequence). The V end was cut by 2 bases, the J end by 8 bases, with 12 bases between. The CDR3 spells CASSLTGLGGYTF. The CDR3 bases are TGTGCCAGCAGCTTAACAGGGTTAGGCGGCTACACCTTC.

The chain has TRBV18 and TRBJ1-2, with 8 bases aligning to TRBD1. CDR3 length: 14 amino acids. J gave up 6 bases and V 3 bases, and 6 bases lay outside the gene matches. Germline CDR1 is KGHSH and CDR2 is LQKENI. CDR3 amino acids: CASSPGQGGDGYTF. Here the CDR3 DNA reads TGTGCCAGCTCACCCGGACAGGGAGGAGATGGCTACACCTTC.

This chain links TRBV6-5 with TRBJ2-3, with D perhaps matching TRBD2 (6 bases). The CDR3 spans 14 residues. Trimming shortened V by 7 bases and J by 1 base, and 12 bases separated the two germline ends. From germline, CDR1 is MNHEY and CDR2 SVGAGI. CDR3 sequence: CASMEGKGTDTQYF. CDR3 in DNA: TGTGCCAGCATGGAGGGAAAGGGCACAGATACGCAGTATTTT.

This clone was seen at least ten times. The chain carries TRBV6-5 and TRBJ2-2, with D possibly TRBD2 on 6 matching bases. The CDR3 spans 15 residues. Germline V gene lookup returns CDR1 MNHEY and CDR2 SVGAGI. V lost 6 bases to trimming and J lost 5 bases, with 16 bases between them. This CDR3 reads CASRRDSRGTGELFF. The CDR3 DNA sequence: TGTGCCAGCAGGCGGGACTCCCGGGGGACCGGGGAGCTGTTTTTT.

V usage is TRBV15 and J usage is TRBJ1-5; unclear D gene. Trimming cost V 0 bases and J 3 bases, with 9 bases left between them. CDR1 and CDR2 (germline): LNHNV, YYDKDF (reference sequence). The CDR3 is made up of 15 amino acids. In DNA form, the CDR3 reads TGTGCCACCAGCAGAGATTTGGGGTTCAATCAGCCCCAGCATTTT. Protein product: CATSRDLGFNQPQHF.

The rearrangement joins TRBV14 to TRBJ2-5; 13 bases match TRBD2. This CDR3 has 17 residues. The junction had 10 bases not matched to a gene; V was cut back by 4 bases and J by 5 bases. The germline CDR1 and CDR2 sequences are SGHDN and FVKESK. The CDR3 bases are TGTGCCAGCAGCCCCGGATCCGGACTAGCGGGGGAGGAGACCCAGTACTTC. Translation: CASSPGSGLAGEETQYF.

The chain couples TRBV28 to TRBJ1-2, with D unresolved. Germline V gives CDR1 MDHEN, CDR2 SYDVKM. The CDR3 loop spans 13 amino acids. V dropped 3 bases and J dropped 8 bases, with 13 bases sitting between them. Here the CDR3 reads CASSLGVEYGYTF. The DNA of the CDR3 is TGTGCCAGCAGTTTGGGCGTAGAGTACGGCTACACCTTC.

V usage is TRBV12-3 or TRBV12-4 and J usage is TRBJ2-3, with TRBD2 as a possible D gene (5 bases). V lost 9 bases to trimming and J lost 5 bases, with 15 bases between them. The CDR3 is 13 residues long. CDR3 residues: CASFYPGGDTQYF. CDR3 nucleotides: TGTGCCAGTTTTTACCCAGGAGGAGATACGCAGTATTTT.

The chain joins TRBV5-1 to TRBJ2-1, with TRBD1 matching over 9 bases. CDR1 and CDR2 (germline): SGHRS, YFSETQ. This CDR3 has 16 residues. The V and J ends lost 0 bases and 4 bases, in that order; junction bases with no gene match: 5. DNA for the CDR3: TGCGCCAGCAGCTTGGCCGGGACAGGGAGTTACAATGAGCAGTTCTTC. Its translation is CASSLAGTGSYNEQFF.

The chain has TRBV4-3 and TRBJ1-1, with 12 bases lining up with TRBD1. Per the germline V gene, CDR1 is LGHNA and CDR2 is YSLEER. The CDR3 contains 17 residues. J lost 7 bases, V lost 3 bases, and 12 bases had no gene match. This CDR3 is CASSQAPGQGAINEAFF. In DNA, the CDR3 is TGCGCCAGCAGCCAGGCCCCGGGACAGGGGGCGATTAATGAAGCTTTCTTT.

V is TRBV5-1 and J is TRBJ2-3; a weak D match, TRBD1 (6 bases). Trimming took off 7 bases at V and 2 bases at J, with 14 bases between the two ends. This CDR3 is 14 amino acids long. Germline assignment: CDR1 SGHRS and CDR2 YFSETQ. The CDR3 region has the DNA TGCGCCAGCCGACTGACAGGTTTCACAGATACGCAGTATTTT. This codes for CASRLTGFTDTQYF.

This clone occurred a few times. The V and J genes are TRBV19 and TRBJ1-1; tentatively, D is TRBD1 (6 bases). The CDR3 is made up of 14 amino acids. The germline V gene has CDR1 LNHDA and CDR2 SQIVND (reference sequence). Between the trimmed V and J ends, which lost 7 bases and 4 bases, there was a span of 16 bases. The CDR3 DNA follows: TGTGCCAGTACCCCGGGACACTCTCCCACTGAAGCTTTCTTT. It is translated as CASTPGHSPTEAFF.

The rearrangement joins TRBV7-2 to TRBJ2-1; 8 nucleotides align to TRBD2. The CDR3 runs 13 residues. The junction had 5 bases not matched to a gene; V was cut back by 6 bases and J by 7 bases. The V gene's germline CDR1 is SGHTA and CDR2 FQGNSA. CDR3 loop: CASRPGGPNEQFF. CDR3 DNA: TGTGCCAGCAGGCCGGGGGGGCCGAATGAGCAGTTCTTC.

The chain employs TRBV4-3 and TRBJ2-7; D remains ambiguous. Germline V gene lookup returns CDR1 LGHNA and CDR2 YSLEER. CDR3 size: 14 residues. The V end lost 0 bases, the J end lost 0 bases, and 6 bases lay between the germline ends. The CDR3 is CASSQELISYEQYF. CDR3 in DNA: TGCGCCAGCAGCCAAGAACTTATCTCCTACGAGCAGTACTTC.

The rearrangement joins TRBV6-2 or TRBV6-3 to TRBJ2-7, with TRBD2 identical over 7 bases. The CDR3 has 14 amino acids. Germline trimming cut 2 bases from V and 5 bases from J; bases unmatched to any gene: 6. The germline CDR1 and CDR2 sequences are MNHEY and SVGEGT. The CDR3 bases are TGTGCCAGCAGTTACGGGAGGGAAACCGACGAGCAGTACTTC. This sequence encodes CASSYGRETDEQYF.

The genes are TRBV27 and TRBJ2-7; 7 positions match TRBD1. This CDR3 is 15 amino acids long. J lost 0 bases, V lost 4 bases, and 6 bases had no gene match. Per the germline V gene, CDR1 is MNHEY and CDR2 is SMNVEV (reference sequence). CDR3 in amino acids: CASSYSTGSSYEQYF. The CDR3 DNA is TGTGCCAGCAGTTATTCGACAGGGAGCTCCTACGAGCAGTACTTC.

The V gene is TRBV7-6, the J gene TRBJ1-1, with 9 bases matching TRBD1. CDR3 length equals 16 residues. In germline, CDR1 is SGHVS, CDR2 FNYEAQ. Trimming took 1 base from V and 5 from J; bases not matched to a gene: 8. The CDR3 DNA sequence: TGTGCCAGCAGCTTAGGGACAGGGGACGGTTGGACTGAAGCTTTCTTT. Residues: CASSLGTGDGWTEAFF. Filled out from reference TRBV7-6 and TRBJ1-1, the complete variable domain reads GAGVSQSPRYKVTKRGQDVALRCDPISGHVSLYWYRQALGQGPEFLTYFNYEAQQDKSGLPNDRFSAERPEGSISTLTIQRTEQRDSAMYRCASSLGTGDGWTEAFFGQGTRLTVV.

DNA of the CDR3: TGTGCCAGCAGCCAACACAGCGGGGGGCTCAAAGAGACCCAGTACTTC. It is translated as CASSQHSGGLKETQYF. The chain couples TRBV4-2 to TRBJ2-5; 9 bases are a match to TRBD2. Germline trimming cut 2 bases from V and 3 bases from J; bases unmatched to any gene: 7. Germline-derived CDR1 and CDR2 are LGHNA and YNFKEQ. The CDR3 covers 16 residues.

The chain links TRBV27 to TRBJ1-1; D may be TRBD1 (5 bases). The CDR3 runs to 15 residues. Germline-derived CDR1 and CDR2 are MNHEY and SMNVEV (reference sequence). Trimming left V 1 base short and J 0 bases short, with 9 bases between. CDR3: CASSLWGGMNTEAFF. DNA for the CDR3: TGTGCCAGCAGTTTATGGGGGGGGATGAACACTGAAGCTTTCTTT.

The rearrangement links TRBV4-3 to TRBJ1-3, with D uncertain. V was cut by 1 base and J by 0 bases, with 7 bases left in between. The CDR3 has 15 amino acids. Per germline, CDR1 LGHNA and CDR2 YSLEER. CDR3 nucleotides: TGCGCCAGCAGCCAAGGGGCAGCCTCTGGAAACACCATATATTTT. Amino acid sequence: CASSQGAASGNTIYF.

The chain uses TRBV5-1 and TRBJ1-5; tentative D call: TRBD1 (5 bases). V gave up 4 bases and J gave up 7 bases, with 12 bases separating them. This CDR3 contains 13 residues. CDR1 and CDR2 (germline): SGHRS, YFSETQ. The CDR3 DNA reads as TGCGCCAGCAGCATAGGGACGGGACAGCCCCAGCATTTT. Translation gives CASSIGTGQPQHF. Full variable domain (remainder filled in from reference TRBV5-1 and TRBJ1-5): KAGVTQTPRYLIKTRGQQVTLSCSPISGHRSVSWYQQTPGQGLQFLFEYFSETQRNKGNFPGRFSGRQFSNSRSEMNVSTLELGDSALYLCASSIGTGQPQHFGDGTRLSIL.

The rearrangement uses TRBV10-1 and TRBJ1-3, with no clear D. This CDR3 region has 20 residues. Looked up from germline, CDR1 is WNHNN and CDR2 is SYGVQD (reference sequence). Trimming pared 0 bases from V and 4 bases from J, leaving 25 bases between. This chain's CDR3 is CASSESTSSWKGSSGNTIYF. DNA for the CDR3: TGCGCCAGCAGTGAGTCGACCAGCTCGTGGAAAGGGTCCTCCGGAAACACCATATATTTT.

The chain carries TRBV18 and TRBJ2-5; no clear D gene. CDR3 length: 13 residues. Trimming left V 3 bases short and J 1 base short, with 6 bases between. Looked up from germline, CDR1 is KGHSH and CDR2 is LQKENI. In nucleotides, the CDR3 is TGTGCCAGCTCACCTAACAGCCAAGAGACCCAGTACTTC. Translation: CASSPNSQETQYF.